This T cell receptor (beta chain) was sequenced for a study of shared clonotypes between healthy human individuals. The CDR3 sequence is 14 residues long. The V gene lost 1 base and the J gene lost 4 bases, with 10 bases spanning the gap. Germline CDR1 and CDR2: SGHVS and FNYEAQ. With regard to this clone: What it binds is not known.

Cells designated naive CD8 were CD45RO-negative and were positively selected for CCR7, with terminally differentiated effector memory CD45RA+ cells excluded. Study-level findings and limits: Incompleteness in sorted-subset sequencing, despite large depth, was shown by rarefaction.

Produced via immunoSEQ multiplex PCR; TCRdb's table is partial and in-frame only. The sample lists about 2.1 million clones, 93% occurring once. V is TRBV7-6 and J is TRBJ1-2, with a tentative D call TRBD1 (5 bases). The sample consisted of naive CD8+ T cells from PBMCs. This sequence originates from a man younger than 30 in good health. Some clones in this sample may be carry-over from other donors' samples. CDR3 in amino acids: CASSLGPGTYGYTF. DNA for the CDR3: TGTGCCAGCAGCTTAGGCCCAGGGACCTATGGCTACACCTTC.